The table lists the clone carrying this TCR beta chain with many counts. This record comes from a study of T cells in Graves' hyperthyroidism and ophthalmopathy. J gave up 7 bases and V 8 bases, and 18 bases lay outside the gene matches. Germline CDR1 is MNHEY and CDR2 is SMNVEV (reference sequence). The length of the CDR3 is 17 residues. Absence of ophthalmopathy progression within 18 months defined stable Graves' hyperthyroidism. The study excluded patients with uncontrolled infection, other autoimmune disease, pregnancy or lactation. Using RNA transcripts as the source, TCR beta CDR3 regions were amplified. A set of HTBI primers served as the primers for a first-round RT-PCR of the TCR CDR3. TCRdb fed the multiplex PCR reads into MiXCR, producing one record per CDR3 protein. The sample includes under 450,000 distinct CDR3 sequences, around 16% of them seen just once.

The chain links TRBV27 to TRBJ2-5, with 11 positions matching TRBD2. Sequenced sample: blood. This receptor was identified in a young woman with Graves' hyperthyroidism. DNA of the CDR3: TGTGCCAGCGGGTTGCCGGGACTAGCGGACAACTTGGGGACCCAGTACTTC. As protein: CASGLPGLADNLGTQYF.